This T cell receptor beta chain was obtained from a study of naive and memory T cell subsets. From the second PCR step, alpha and beta chains were amplified apart. Cells stained for CD3, CD4, CD8, CD45RA, CD27 and viability were sorted into four CD45RA/CD27 subsets. This clonotype was recorded a few times. Its antigen is currently unknown. The junction shows a germline mismatch at one end, possibly a read error. An equimolar mix of two oligonucleotides served as the beta constant-region primer for TRBC1 and TRBC2. Ligated cDNA was amplified by four rounds of PCR with nested alpha and beta constant-region primers and SP2. Each CDR3 protein is one row after TCRdb ran MiXCR on the UMI-ligation and nested PCR reads. The sample yields about 140,000 distinct CDR3 sequences, roughly a fifth seen once. The study, taken as a whole, reports: Especially in CD8 cells, naive repertoires contained a few larger clonotypes, possibly CD45RA-re-expressing memory cells. Naive and memory subsets had different power law exponents for TCR abundance. A clonotype means one alpha or beta sequence, not an alpha/beta pair.

The receptor was derived from a human donor in good health. The sequencing input was naive CD8+ T cells from blood.

The CDR3 reads CASSIGGKTYEQYF. The CDR3 DNA reads TGTGCCAGCAGCATAGGAGGCAAAACCTACGAGCAGTACTTC. This chain joins TRBV13 and TRBJ2-7; D possibly corresponds to TRBD2 (5 bases). Germline values: CDR1 PRHDT, CDR2 FYEKMQ (reference sequence). The CDR3 has 14 residues.